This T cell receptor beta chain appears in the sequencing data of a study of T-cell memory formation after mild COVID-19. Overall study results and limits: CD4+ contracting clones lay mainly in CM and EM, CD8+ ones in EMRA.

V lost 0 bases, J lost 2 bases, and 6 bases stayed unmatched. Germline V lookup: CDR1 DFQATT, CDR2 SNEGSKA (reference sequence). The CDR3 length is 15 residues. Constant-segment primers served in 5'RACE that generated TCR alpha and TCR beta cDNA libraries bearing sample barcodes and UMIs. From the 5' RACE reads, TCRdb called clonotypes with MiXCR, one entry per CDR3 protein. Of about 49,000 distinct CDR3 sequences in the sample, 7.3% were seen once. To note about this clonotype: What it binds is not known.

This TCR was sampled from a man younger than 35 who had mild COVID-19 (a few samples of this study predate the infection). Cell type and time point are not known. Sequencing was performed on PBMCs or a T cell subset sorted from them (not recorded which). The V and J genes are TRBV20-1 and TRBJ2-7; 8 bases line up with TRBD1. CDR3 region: CSARDRQGATYEQYF. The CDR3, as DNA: TGCAGTGCTAGAGATCGGCAGGGGGCCACCTACGAGCAGTACTTC.